The 28 T cell receptor beta chains below come from one sample, sequenced in a study of T cell repertoires in cytomegalovirus infection. Their antigens are not known. TCRdb redid the calling of the reads with MiXCR, one entry per CDR3 protein. The data contain 250,000 to 400,000 distinct CDR3 sequences, 20% to 25% of them seen just once; the ten biggest clones take up 10% to 15%. Source: cultured PBMCs, taken from culture after CMV antigen stimulation. Receptors were obtained from a human donor in good health (CMV status not recorded). Some clones in this sample may be carry-over from other donors' samples.

Many counts were recorded for this clonotype. The rearrangement uses TRBV7-2 and TRBJ1-6, with 8 bases lining up with TRBD1. The V segment lost 0 bases and the J segment 7 bases; nucleotides outside the gene matches: 5. There are 16 residues in the CDR3. The germline gives CDR1 SGHTA, CDR2 FQGNSA. In nucleotides, the CDR3 is TGTGCCAGCAGCTTAGCCCGGACAGGGACGAATTCACCCCTCCACTTT. As protein: CASSLARTGTNSPLHF.

This clonotype was observed a handful of times. The chain employs TRBV28 and TRBJ2-1, with D maybe TRBD2 (5 bases). Germline CDR1 is MDHEN and CDR2 is SYDVKM. This CDR3 comprises 15 residues. Trimming took 8 bases from V and 6 from J, leaving 20 bases between them. CDR3: CASRLRETWGNEQFF. The CDR3 DNA sequence: TGTGCCAGCCGCCTTAGGGAGACTTGGGGCAATGAGCAGTTCTTC.

The chain carries TRBV19 and TRBJ2-1; 11 nucleotides agree with TRBD2. In germline, CDR1 is LNHDA, CDR2 SQIVND (reference sequence). The CDR3 is 14 amino acids. V lost 5 bases to trimming and J lost 10 bases; unmatched junction nucleotides: 7. As DNA, the CDR3 is TGTGCCAGTAGTGGGACTAGCGGCGTTAGGGAGCAGTTCTTC. It codes for CASSGTSGVREQFF.

The gene calls are TRBV6-6 and TRBJ1-5; D remains ambiguous. Between the trimmed V and J ends, which lost 5 bases and 0 bases, there was a span of 11 bases. The CDR3 has 15 residues. CDR1 and CDR2 (germline): MNHNY, SVGAGI (reference sequence). CDR3 coding DNA: TGTGCCAGCAGTGTATCGGTGGATAGCAATCAGCCCCAGCATTTT. Translating gives CASSVSVDSNQPQHF.

V and J are TRBV28 and TRBJ1-6; D gene ambiguous. The ends were cut back, 8 bases at V and 0 bases at J, with 8 bases in the middle. The V gene's germline CDR1 is MDHEN and CDR2 SYDVKM. The CDR3 consists of 14 residues. This chain's CDR3 is CASWESSYNSPLHF. CDR3 sequence (DNA): TGTGCCAGCTGGGAGAGCTCCTATAATTCACCCCTCCACTTT.

In its sample, this clonotype was seen a few times. The chain carries TRBV3-1 and TRBJ2-6, with no clear D. Trimming left V 4 bases short and J 1 base short, with 5 bases between. This CDR3 has 14 amino acids. The germline gives CDR1 LGHDT, CDR2 YNNKEL (reference sequence). CDR3 nucleotides: TGTGCCAGCAGCCGAGATTCTGGGGCCAACGTCCTGACTTTC. It translates to CASSRDSGANVLTF.

The rearrangement links TRBV4-3 to TRBJ2-4; the match to TRBD1 covers 9 bases. The trim removed 0 bases at V and 5 bases at J, leaving 8 bases unmatched. The CDR3 runs to 17 residues. In germline, CDR1 is LGHNA, CDR2 YSLEER. The CDR3 sequence is CASSQERGWTGENIQYF. CDR3 in DNA: TGCGCCAGCAGCCAAGAGAGGGGTTGGACAGGGGAAAACATTCAGTACTTC.

The J gene is TRBJ1-2, the V gene TRBV7-2; no reliable D call. Per germline, CDR1 SGHTA and CDR2 FQGNSA. CDR3 length: 13 amino acids. V lost 1 base, J lost 5 bases, and 8 bases lay in between. The CDR3 region is CASSLEMGYGYTF. The CDR3 region has the DNA TGTGCCAGCAGCTTAGAGATGGGATATGGCTACACCTTC.

This clonotype was detected only a few times. This chain joins TRBV19 and TRBJ1-5; 9 nucleotides line up with TRBD1. CDR3 length equals 15 residues. The V gene's germline CDR1 is LNHDA and CDR2 SQIVND (reference sequence). After removal of 5 bases from V and 6 bases from J, the junction contained 8 bases not matched to a gene. CDR3 in amino acids: CASSGTGGRGQPQHF. The CDR3 DNA is TGTGCCAGTAGTGGCACAGGGGGCCGGGGTCAGCCCCAGCATTTT. Using reference TRBV19 and TRBJ1-5 for the parts outside the CDR3, the full variable domain is DGGITQSPKYLFRKEGQNVTLSCEQNLNHDAMYWYRQDPGQGLRLIYYSQIVNDFQKGDIAEGYSVSREKKESFPLTVTSAQKNPTAFYLCASSGTGGRGQPQHFGDGTRLSIL.

The rearrangement uses TRBV12-3 or TRBV12-4 and TRBJ2-1; no clear D. The V gene lost 6 bases and the J gene lost 10 bases, with 16 bases spanning the gap. The CDR3 consists of 13 residues. The CDR3 is CASSLSGRNEQFF. The DNA of the CDR3 is TGTGCCAGCAGCCTCAGTGGGCGGAACGAGCAGTTCTTC.

This sequence joins TRBV28 and TRBJ2-1, with 8 positions matching TRBD2. The trim removed 6 bases at V and 7 bases at J, leaving 17 bases unmatched. Looked up from germline, CDR1 is MDHEN and CDR2 is SYDVKM. This CDR3 is 17 amino acids long. CDR3 in amino acids: CASSSLLAGGPSNEQFF. CDR3 sequence (DNA): TGTGCCAGCAGCAGTCTTCTGGCGGGAGGCCCTTCGAATGAGCAGTTCTTC.

This clonotype occurred many times. The rearrangement links TRBV7-2 to TRBJ1-5; possibly TRBD1 for D (5 bases). V lost 3 bases to trimming and J lost 5 bases, with 14 bases between them. The CDR3 spans 15 residues. Per the germline V gene, CDR1 is SGHTA and CDR2 is FQGNSA. CDR3 region: CASSLSQGGYQPQHF. In DNA form, the CDR3 reads TGTGCCAGCAGCTTGTCCCAGGGTGGTTATCAGCCCCAGCATTTT.

In its sample, this clonotype was seen a few times. The chain combines TRBV4-1 with TRBJ1-5; 9 bases map to TRBD1. CDR3 length equals 18 residues. With 0 bases clipped from V and 7 bases from J, the junction kept 13 bases outside the gene matches. The V gene's germline CDR1 is MGHRA and CDR2 YSYEKL. The CDR3 is CASSQDPPGQGSRQPQHF. CDR3 sequence (DNA): TGCGCCAGCAGCCAAGATCCACCGGGACAGGGATCCCGGCAGCCCCAGCATTTT.

The table lists this clonotype with a few counts. The chain carries TRBV15 and TRBJ2-7; TRBD1 is a possible D gene (6 bases). Trimming took 1 base from V and 5 from J, leaving 15 bases between them. The CDR3 has 15 residues. Germline V gene sequence: CDR1 LNHNV, CDR2 YYDKDF (reference sequence). CDR3 DNA: TGTGCCACCAGCAGAGCAGGACAGAGAGGGGACGAGCAGTACGTC. Protein product: CATSRAGQRGDEQYV.

The chain recombines TRBV6-6 with TRBJ1-5; D is unclear. CDR3 size: 11 residues. Trimming removed 5 bases from V and 4 bases from J, with 3 bases in between. Germline values: CDR1 MNHNY, CDR2 SVGAGI (reference sequence). Written as DNA, the CDR3 is TGTGCCAGCAGTGAGAATCAGCCCCAGCATTTT. As protein: CASSENQPQHF.

This clonotype was detected many times. V and J are TRBV7-2 and TRBJ2-1, with D maybe TRBD2 (6 bases). The germline CDR1 and CDR2 sequences are SGHTA and FQGNSA. The length of the CDR3 is 15 residues. The germline V and J ends were trimmed by 1 base and 6 bases, with 13 bases remaining between them. The CDR3 spells CASSLEVGLTNEQFF. CDR3 coding DNA: TGTGCCAGCAGCTTAGAAGTTGGACTAACCAATGAGCAGTTCTTC.

This clonotype has ten or more counts. The V gene is TRBV7-8, the J gene TRBJ2-5; D may match TRBD1 or TRBD2 (5 bases each). The ends were cut back, 5 bases at V and 4 bases at J, with 17 bases in the middle. CDR3 length equals 15 residues. The germline V gene encodes CDR1 SGHVS and CDR2 FQNEAQ. Here the CDR3 DNA reads TGTGCCAGCAGCAGGAGAGGGGAACTGGGAGAGACCCAGTACTTC. It encodes CASSRRGELGETQYF. The complete variable domain, with remaining parts taken from reference TRBV7-8 and TRBJ2-5, reads GAGVSQSPRYKVAKRGQDVALRCDPISGHVSLFWYQQALGQGPEFLTYFQNEAQLDKSGLPSDRFFAERPEGSVSTLKIQRTQQEDSAVYLCASSRRGELGETQYFGPGTRLLVL.

This clonotype came up a few times. This sequence joins TRBV11-2 and TRBJ2-3; D is perhaps TRBD1 (5 bases). The CDR3 totals 16 residues. Trimming took off 6 bases at V and 0 bases at J, with 16 bases between the two ends. From germline, CDR1 is SGHAT and CDR2 FQNNGV. CDR3: CASRRGAFTSTDTQYF. The CDR3 nucleotides are TGTGCCAGCAGGCGTGGGGCCTTCACTAGCACAGATACGCAGTATTTT.

This clonotype was recorded a few times. In DNA, the CDR3 is TGCGCCAGCAGCCAAGGGACAGCCAGCTCCTACGAGCAGTACGTC. Translating gives CASSQGTASSYEQYV. The chain links TRBV4-1 to TRBJ2-7, with D possibly being TRBD1 (6 bases). The V end was cut by 1 base, the J end by 0 bases, with 10 bases between. The CDR3 totals 15 residues. Germline lookup yields CDR1 MGHRA and CDR2 YSYEKL.

There are a few counts of this clonotype. The V call is TRBV12-3 or TRBV12-4, the J call TRBJ2-1; 14 positions match TRBD2. With V trimmed by 0 bases and J by 6 bases, 7 bases remained unmatched. The CDR3 contains 18 residues. The CDR3, as DNA: TGTGCCAGCAGTTTAGCGACGGGGACTAGCGGGAGAGGCAATGAGCAGTTCTTC. Protein product: CASSLATGTSGRGNEQFF.

This chain joins TRBV29-1 and TRBJ1-1; D remains unclear. Between the trimmed V and J ends, which lost 4 bases and 0 bases, there was a span of 6 bases. The CDR3 has 12 amino acids. The germline gives CDR1 SQVTM, CDR2 ANQGSEA. The CDR3 DNA reads TGCAGCGTTGTCGCGGTGAACACTGAAGCTTTCTTT. Protein product: CSVVAVNTEAFF.

CDR3 residues: CASSQNLGGHNEQFF. The DNA of the CDR3 is TGCGCCAGCAGTCAAAATTTGGGGGGGCACAATGAGCAGTTCTTC. This rearrangement joins TRBV23-1 to TRBJ2-1; D may be TRBD2 (7 bases). TRBV23-1 is designated an ORF whose function remains uncertain. This CDR3 is built from 15 residues. V gave up 2 bases and J gave up 5 bases, with 13 bases separating them.

This clonotype was counted a few times. This chain joins TRBV12-3 or TRBV12-4 and TRBJ2-2, with TRBD1 matching over 8 bases. CDR3 length equals 14 residues. V dropped 7 bases and J dropped 4; count of bases not matched to a gene: 5. The CDR3 spells CASNKDRVTGELFF. The CDR3 bases are TGTGCCAGCAACAAGGACAGGGTCACCGGGGAGCTGTTTTTT.

The rearrangement joins TRBV7-8 to TRBJ2-1; 15 nucleotides line up with TRBD2. Germline-derived CDR1 and CDR2 are SGHVS and FQNEAQ. CDR3 length: 16 residues. The V and J ends lost 5 bases and 9 bases, in that order; junction bases with no gene match: 8. The CDR3 coding sequence is TGTGCCAGCAGCGCCCGGACTAGCGGGAGGGAGGGTGAGCAGTTCTTC. Its protein product is CASSARTSGREGEQFF.

The rearrangement joins TRBV11-1 to TRBJ2-7; D may be TRBD2 (5 bases). The CDR3 runs to 13 residues. V was shortened by 5 bases and J by 2 bases, with 10 bases between the two germline ends. Looked up from germline, CDR1 is SGHAT and CDR2 is FQDESV (reference sequence). CDR3 DNA: TGTGCCAGCAGCCCCCGGGGTCCCTACGAGCAGTACTTC. The encoded protein is CASSPRGPYEQYF.

This clonotype was seen more than once but under ten times. V is TRBV11-2 and J is TRBJ2-7, with 12 positions matching TRBD2. The CDR3 consists of 16 residues. Germline assignment: CDR1 SGHAT and CDR2 FQNNGV. V lost 5 bases, J lost 4 bases, and 9 bases stayed unmatched. The CDR3, as DNA: TGTGCCAGCAGCGGACTAGCGGGGATGGGTGTGTACGAGCAGTACGTC. Its translation is CASSGLAGMGVYEQYV.

The chain carries TRBV4-1 and TRBJ2-1; D unresolved. V lost 0 bases, J lost 2 bases, and 11 bases lay in between. Germline CDR1 reads MGHRA; CDR2 reads YSYEKL. The length of the CDR3 is 16 residues. The CDR3 region is CASSQEWIDAYNEQFF. The CDR3 region has the DNA TGCGCCAGCAGCCAAGAATGGATTGACGCCTACAATGAGCAGTTCTTC.

This clonotype was seen many times. The chain has TRBV28 and TRBJ1-2; possibly TRBD1 for D (5 bases). Trimming took off 5 bases at V and 7 bases at J, with 20 bases between the two ends. This CDR3 comprises 15 residues. Per the germline V gene, CDR1 is MDHEN and CDR2 is SYDVKM. This chain's CDR3 is CASSPIGGRMGGYTF. As DNA, the CDR3 is TGTGCCAGCAGTCCTATCGGGGGTCGAATGGGTGGCTACACCTTC.